The 21 T cell receptor beta chains given below trace back to one sample, sequenced in a study of T cells in Graves' hyperthyroidism and ophthalmopathy. Amplification yielded TCR beta CDR3 regions, with RNA transcripts as the source. The TCR CDR3 was amplified in a first-round RT-PCR using the HTBI primer set. MiXCR, run by TCRdb on the multiplex PCR reads, gives a single entry per CDR3 protein. The sample consists of approximately 270,000 distinct CDR3 sequences, less than 15% of them appearing once. Sequenced material: blood. These receptors came from a woman between 35 and 50 years old with Graves' hyperthyroidism that later progressed to Graves' ophthalmopathy.

This clonotype was seen many times. The gene calls are TRBV11-2 and TRBJ2-7; tentative D call: TRBD2 (5 bases). V was shortened by 1 base and J by 8 bases, with 9 bases between the two germline ends. The CDR3 runs 12 residues. Germline loops: CDR1 SGHAT, CDR2 FQNNGV. This chain's CDR3 is CASSLGTQKQYF. The CDR3 bases are TGTGCCAGCAGCTTAGGGACTCAAAAGCAGTACTTC.

The sample holds many counts of this clonotype. The genes are TRBV5-6 and TRBJ2-1; 12 bases are a match to TRBD2. Per the germline V gene, CDR1 is SGHDT and CDR2 is YYEEEE. The CDR3 has 18 amino acids. Trimming removed 3 bases from V and 9 bases from J; junction bases left unmatched: 16. CDR3 region: CASSWREGLAGLRVEQFF. CDR3 nucleotide sequence: TGTGCCAGCAGCTGGAGGGAGGGACTAGCGGGCTTGAGGGTTGAGCAGTTCTTC.

This clonotype was detected many times. The V call is TRBV27, the J call TRBJ1-1; D gene unclear. Germline V gene sequence: CDR1 MNHEY, CDR2 SMNVEV (reference sequence). The CDR3 has 13 amino acids. V lost 6 bases, J lost 5 bases, and 13 bases lay in between. In DNA form, the CDR3 reads TGTGCCAGCAGGACAAGGTCGGTTACTGAAGCTTTCTTT. It is translated as CASRTRSVTEAFF.

The rearrangement links TRBV7-9 to TRBJ2-5; 10 nucleotides align to TRBD2. The germline V gene encodes CDR1 SEHNR and CDR2 FQNEAQ (reference sequence). The CDR3 spans 18 residues. Germline trimming cut 1 base from V and 5 bases from J; bases unmatched to any gene: 13. For the CDR3, the DNA is TGTGCCAGCAGCTTAGTAGGGGCTAGCGGGAGAAGCTATGAGACCCAGTACTTC. Encoded protein: CASSLVGASGRSYETQYF.

Notes on this clonotype: The CDR3 carries no conserved terminal phenylalanine or tryptophan, so it likely arises from a read error. In DNA, the CDR3 is TGTGCCAGCAGCTTATACTTTGAGGGCAGGGAGAGCTCCTACGAGCAGTTCTTG. Translating it yields CASSLYFEGRESSYEQFL. The chain combines TRBV7-6 with TRBJ2-7, with D perhaps given as TRBD1 or TRBD2 (5 bases each). The assigned J gene may be wrong: the sequence end matches TRBJ2-1 better. Germline V lookup: CDR1 SGHVS, CDR2 FNYEAQ. The CDR3 length is 18 residues.

This clonotype was seen repeatedly, ten times or more. An end of the junction does not agree with germline; a read error may underlie this. CDR3 sequence reads: CASSFFASYSRNTIYF. The CDR3 nucleotides are TGTGCCAGCAGTTTTTTCGCTAGTTACTCTAGAAACACCATATATTTT. The chain employs TRBV12-3 or TRBV12-4 and TRBJ1-3; no firm D call. CDR3 length: 16 residues.

The gene calls are TRBV4-2 and TRBJ2-5, with unresolved D. This CDR3 comprises 15 residues. Germline CDR1 and CDR2: LGHNA and YNFKEQ. V shed 0 bases and J shed 4 bases, with 12 bases lying between them. The CDR3 DNA sequence: TGTGCCAGCAGCCAAGATCAAGGAAGGTCAGAGACCCAGTACTTC. This gives the protein CASSQDQGRSETQYF.

There are many counts of this clonotype. The rearrangement joins TRBV3-1 to TRBJ1-2; D possibly corresponds to TRBD1 (5 bases). The CDR3 consists of 15 residues. With 2 bases removed from V and 4 bases from J, the gap between germline ends came to 14 bases. In germline, CDR1 is LGHDT, CDR2 YNNKEL (reference sequence). The CDR3, as DNA: TGTGCCAGCAGCCAAAGAATGCTTGGGGGCTATGGCTACACCTTC. This codes for CASSQRMLGGYGYTF.

This clonotype was found many times. V usage is TRBV18 and J usage is TRBJ2-1; 8 positions match TRBD2. Germline CDR1 and CDR2: KGHSH and LQKENI. J gave up 6 bases and V 2 bases, and 3 bases lay outside the gene matches. The CDR3 runs 14 residues. This chain's CDR3 is CASSPDGRANEQFF. CDR3 coding DNA: TGTGCCAGCTCACCAGACGGGAGGGCCAATGAGCAGTTCTTC. Complete variable domain (other parts from reference TRBV18 and TRBJ2-1): NAGVMQNPRHLVRRRGQEARLRCSPMKGHSHVYWYRQLPEEGLKFMVYLQKENIIDESGMPKERFSAEFPKEGPSILRIQQVVRGDSAAYFCASSPDGRANEQFFGPGTRLTVL.

This clonotype occurred many times. The V gene is TRBV11-2, the J gene TRBJ2-1; D might be TRBD2 (7 bases). V lost 4 bases and J lost 4, with 17 bases in between. This CDR3 has 16 amino acids. Germline V lookup: CDR1 SGHAT, CDR2 FQNNGV. The CDR3 here is CASSSRGDTSYNEQFF. CDR3 sequence (DNA): TGTGCCAGCAGCTCACGGGGGGACACTTCATACAATGAGCAGTTCTTC.

This clonotype occurred many times. J is TRBJ2-5 and V is TRBV28, with D perhaps matching TRBD2 (5 bases). The length of the CDR3 is 14 residues. Trimming removed 8 bases at V and 5 bases at J, with 18 bases between. Germline lookup yields CDR1 MDHEN and CDR2 SYDVKM. The CDR3 DNA sequence: TGTGCCAGCTCCGCGTGGAGGTTTCGGGAGACCCAGTACTTC. This sequence encodes CASSAWRFRETQYF.

This clonotype was observed at least ten times. The chain employs TRBV10-3 and TRBJ2-7; D is possibly TRBD1 (6 bases). The CDR3 is made up of 15 amino acids. CDR1 is ENHRY and CDR2 is SYGVKD in the germline V gene. The V and J ends lost 0 bases and 2 bases respectively, with 11 bases between them. In DNA form, the CDR3 reads TGTGCCATCAGTGAGTCGAGGACAGTAACCTACGAGCAGTACTTC. This codes for CAISESRTVTYEQYF.

This clonotype has a count of ten or more. The CDR3 coding sequence is TGTGCCAGCAGCTTGAGAGATAGAGGGCTCCAAGAGACCCAGTACTTC. It encodes CASSLRDRGLQETQYF. V usage is TRBV5-6 and J usage is TRBJ2-5, with a possible D match to TRBD2 (5 bases). The germline V gene encodes CDR1 SGHDT and CDR2 YYEEEE. The CDR3 is 16 amino acids. Trimming removed 1 base from V and 1 base from J, with 14 bases in between. The full variable domain, completed using reference TRBV5-6 and TRBJ2-5, is DAGVTQSPTHLIKTRGQQVTLRCSPKSGHDTVSWYQQALGQGPQFIFQYYEEEERQRGNFPDRFSGHQFPNYSSELNVNALLLGDSALYLCASSLRDRGLQETQYFGPGTRLLVL.

The sample holds many counts of this clonotype. This chain uses TRBV11-2 with TRBJ1-4; 10 bases are shared with TRBD1. CDR1 SGHAT and CDR2 FQNNGV come from the germline V gene. Trimming at V came to 4 bases and at J to 7 bases, leaving 9 bases not matched to a gene. CDR3 length equals 16 residues. The CDR3 nucleotides read TGTGCCAGCAGCTACTCCGGGACAGGGGTTGGTGAAAAACTGTTTTTT. It yields the protein CASSYSGTGVGEKLFF.

This clonotype was counted ten times or more. The chain is built from TRBV2 and TRBJ2-1; D tentatively reads TRBD1 or TRBD2 (5 bases each). From germline, CDR1 is SNHLY and CDR2 FYNNEI. The CDR3 runs to 15 residues. Trimming removed 10 bases at V and 4 bases at J, with 20 bases between. As DNA, the CDR3 is TGTGCCAACCCCAACGGGGCTAGCCATTACAATGAGCAGTTCTTC. Protein: CANPNGASHYNEQFF.

This clonotype was seen many times. This chain joins TRBV27 and TRBJ1-3, with D hard to call. Trimming removed 6 bases from V and 0 bases from J, with 6 bases in between. Germline-derived CDR1 and CDR2 are MNHEY and SMNVEV (reference sequence). The CDR3 is made up of 13 amino acids. CDR3 residues: CASRGSSGNTIYF. The CDR3 DNA reads as TGTGCCAGCAGGGGCAGCTCTGGAAACACCATATATTTT.

This clonotype was counted at least ten times. The chain uses TRBV29-1 and TRBJ1-6; 7 positions match TRBD1. CDR1 is SQVTM, CDR2 ANQGSEA, per germline. Trimming took 4 bases from V and 10 from J; bases not matched to a gene: 7. The CDR3 spans 13 residues. Here the CDR3 reads CSVATGMGSPLHF. Written as DNA, the CDR3 is TGCAGCGTTGCGACAGGGATGGGATCACCCCTCCACTTT.

On this clonotype: This sequence may be a read error, since a much larger clone differs from it by one base. The chain couples TRBV3-1 to TRBJ2-1; 9 nucleotides agree with TRBD2. This CDR3 has 14 amino acids. CDR1 is LGHDT and CDR2 is YNNKEL in the germline V gene (reference sequence). The CDR3 loop reads CASSPGGRVNVQFF. The CDR3 DNA sequence: TGTGCCAGCAGCCCCGGCGGGAGGGTAAATGTGCAGTTCTTC.

This clonotype was seen at least ten times. The chain carries TRBV2 and TRBJ1-2; weak D call: TRBD1 (6 bases). V was pared by 7 bases and J by 6 bases, with 27 bases between. There are 17 residues in the CDR3. Looked up from germline, CDR1 is SNHLY and CDR2 is FYNNEI. DNA for the CDR3: TGTGCCAGCATCTACCGTTACAGGGTGTTATCTTCGGATGGCTACACCTTC. Its translation: CASIYRYRVLSSDGYTF. Combining the CDR3 with reference TRBV2 and TRBJ1-2 gives the whole variable domain EPEVTQTPSHQVTQMGQEVILRCVPISNHLYFYWYRQILGQKVEFLVSFYNNEISEKSEIFDDQFSVERPDGSNFTLKIRSTKLEDSAMYFCASIYRYRVLSSDGYTFGSGTRLTVV.

V usage is TRBV3-1 and J usage is TRBJ1-6, with 8 bases lining up with TRBD1. Germline V gives CDR1 LGHDT, CDR2 YNNKEL (reference sequence). There are 15 residues in the CDR3. With 4 bases clipped from V and 8 bases from J, the junction kept 7 bases outside the gene matches. As DNA, the CDR3 is TGTGCCAGCAGCCTAGCGGGACAGGATGATTCACCCCTCCACTTT. Protein product: CASSLAGQDDSPLHF.

This clonotype was counted ten times or more. The V call is TRBV6-1, the J call TRBJ2-1; TRBD2 matches at 10 bases. V trimming: 6 bases; J trimming: 7 bases; junction bases outside the gene matches: 9. Per the germline V gene, CDR1 is MNHNS and CDR2 is SASEGT. This CDR3 region has 15 residues. CDR3 loop: CASSAGTSGVNEQFF. The DNA of the CDR3 is TGTGCCAGCAGCGCCGGTACTAGCGGGGTTAATGAGCAGTTCTTC.